These T cell receptor beta chains were read from a single sample in a study of shared clonotypes between healthy human individuals. Some clones are missing from TCRdb's copy, which holds only in-frame ones; the method was immunoSEQ multiplex PCR. The sample carries approximately 2,300,000 clones, 85% to 95% recorded once. What was sequenced was naive CD4+ T cells from PBMCs. Receptor source: a man between 18 and 29 years old in good health. Some clones in this sample may be carry-over from other donors' samples. CDR3s include the opening cysteine and the closing phenylalanine or tryptophan. The D gene is left open where the match is weak. Clone size appears in some rows only: once, few, many, or a class for an expanded clone.

16,NA,TRBD2,TRBJ2-3,TRBV29-1,CSVSPRLAGVSDTQYF,TGCAGCGTCTCGCCCCGACTAGCGGGAGTGTCAGATACGCAGTATTTT
14,NA,NA,TRBJ1-5,TRBV6-1,CASSENVSFGPQHF,TGTGCCAGCAGTGAAAACGTCAGTTTTGGGCCCCAGCATTTT
14,few,NA,TRBJ1-1,TRBV7-3,CASSLLGENTEAFF,TGTGCCAGCAGCTTATTGGGGGAGAACACTGAAGCTTTCTTT
14,NA,NA,TRBJ2-7,TRBV18,CASSQGPGDYEQYF,TGTGCCAGCTCACAGGGCCCCGGGGACTACGAGCAGTACTTC
15,NA,TRBD1,TRBJ2-7,TRBV6-6,CASSSPGTGVPEQYF,TGTGCCAGCAGTTCGCCCGGGACAGGGGTACCCGAGCAGTACTTC
16,once,TRBD1,TRBJ1-3,TRBV4-2,CASSQADAGGGNTIYF,TGTGCCAGCAGCCAAGCGGATGCAGGGGGTGGAAACACCATATATTTT
14,NA,TRBD2,TRBJ2-7,TRBV6-6,CASSRAGPPHEQYF,TGTGCCAGCAGTAGAGCGGGGCCCCCCCACGAGCAGTACTTC
14,once,NA,TRBJ1-5,TRBV18,CASSPYNSNQPQHF,TGTGCCAGCTCACCCTACAATAGCAATCAGCCCCAGCATTTT
16,NA,NA,TRBJ2-1,TRBV5-6,CASSLFQDLAYNEQFF,TGTGCCAGCAGCCTGTTTCAGGACCTAGCCTACAATGAGCAGTTCTTC
13,NA,NA,TRBJ2-7,TRBV7-2,CASSFAGSYEQYF,TGTGCCAGCAGCTTCGCCGGCTCCTACGAGCAGTACTTC
12,few,NA,TRBJ1-2,TRBV14,CASSQEGRTYTF,TGTGCCAGCAGCCAAGAAGGCCGCACCTACACCTTC
13,NA,TRBD1,TRBJ2-7,TRBV7-2,CASSPDRVGEQYF,TGTGCCAGCAGCCCCGACAGGGTGGGCGAGCAGTACTTC
14,NA,TRBD1,TRBJ1-1,TRBV28,CASSLVGQWNEAFF,TGTGCCAGCAGTTTGGTGGGACAGTGGAATGAAGCTTTCTTT
15,NA,TRBD2,TRBJ2-3,TRBV18,CASSEREATSDTQYF,TGTGCCAGCTCGGAGCGGGAGGCCACCTCGGATACGCAGTATTTT
15,NA,TRBD2,TRBJ2-3,TRBV5-1,CASSLDAGGTDTQYF,TGCGCCAGCAGCTTGGACGCCGGGGGGACAGATACGCAGTATTTT
16,NA,NA,TRBJ2-7,TRBV9,CASSVAAGPHQGEQYF,TGTGCCAGCAGCGTAGCCGCAGGGCCTCACCAGGGCGAGCAGTACTTC
14,NA,NA,TRBJ2-7,TRBV5-6,CASSPRGLSYEQYF,TGTGCCAGCAGCCCCCGGGGGCTCTCCTACGAGCAGTACTTC
14,NA,TRBD1,TRBJ1-1,TRBV6-5,CASRNRGRDTEAFF,TGTGCCAGCAGAAACAGGGGGCGAGACACTGAAGCTTTCTTT
18,NA,NA,TRBJ1-4,TRBV12-5,CASGLPPRLAAANEKLFF,TGTGCTAGTGGTTTGCCTCCCCGTTTGGCGGCCGCTAATGAAAAACTGTTTTTT
17,NA,TRBD2,TRBJ2-3,TRBV5-4,CASSLYAGGYQTDTQYF,TGTGCCAGCAGCTTGTATGCGGGAGGGTATCAAACAGATACGCAGTATTTT
15,NA,NA,TRBJ1-3,TRBV19,CASNSRKDSGNTIYF,TGTGCCAGTAATTCGCGCAAAGACTCTGGAAACACCATATATTTT
15,few,NA,TRBJ1-3,TRBV5-6,CASSPTGGSGNTIYF,TGTGCCAGCAGCCCGACAGGAGGCTCTGGAAACACCATATATTTT
15,NA,NA,TRBJ2-7,TRBV2,CASSGPGTRPYEQYF,TGTGCCAGCAGTGGCCCCGGGACACGTCCCTACGAGCAGTACTTC
13,NA,NA,TRBJ1-1,TRBV5-1,CASRRGTGTEAFF,TGCGCCAGCAGAAGGGGGACGGGGACTGAAGCTTTCTTT
13,NA,NA,TRBJ1-5,TRBV2,CASSGGKGQPQHF,TGTGCCAGCAGTGGGGGGAAGGGGCAGCCCCAGCATTTT
15,NA,NA,TRBJ2-7,TRBV28,CASSPGTTKSYEQYF,TGTGCCAGCAGCCCCGGGACAACCAAATCCTACGAGCAGTACTTC
14,few,NA,TRBJ2-7,TRBV7-2,CASSLWRAPYEQYF,TGTGCCAGCAGCTTATGGCGGGCCCCCTACGAGCAGTACTTC
15,NA,NA,TRBJ1-1,TRBV5-4,CASSNLGAESTEAFF,TGTGCCAGCAGCAACCTAGGGGCGGAATCCACTGAAGCTTTCTTT
14,NA,TRBD1,TRBJ2-7,TRBV5-4,CASSFGTGTSEQYF,TGTGCCAGCAGCTTCGGGACAGGCACATCCGAGCAGTACTTC
15,NA,NA,TRBJ1-2,TRBV5-1,CASSLAAGVNYGYTF,TGCGCCAGCAGCTTGGCGGCAGGCGTAAACTATGGCTACACCTTC
15,once,TRBD2,TRBJ2-7,TRBV19,CASSIDLAGGDEQYF,TGTGCCAGTAGTATCGACCTAGCGGGAGGGGACGAGCAGTACTTC
13,NA,TRBD1,TRBJ2-1,TRBV6-1,CAGRQGGYNEQFF,TGTGCCGGAAGACAGGGTGGATACAATGAGCAGTTCTTC
13,NA,NA,TRBJ2-5,TRBV27,CASSLKYSETQYF,TGTGCCAGCAGTTTAAAGTATTCGGAGACCCAGTACTTC
14,NA,NA,TRBJ1-1,TRBV25-1,CASSVSEMNTEAFF,TGTGCCAGCAGTGTTAGTGAGATGAACACTGAAGCTTTCTTT